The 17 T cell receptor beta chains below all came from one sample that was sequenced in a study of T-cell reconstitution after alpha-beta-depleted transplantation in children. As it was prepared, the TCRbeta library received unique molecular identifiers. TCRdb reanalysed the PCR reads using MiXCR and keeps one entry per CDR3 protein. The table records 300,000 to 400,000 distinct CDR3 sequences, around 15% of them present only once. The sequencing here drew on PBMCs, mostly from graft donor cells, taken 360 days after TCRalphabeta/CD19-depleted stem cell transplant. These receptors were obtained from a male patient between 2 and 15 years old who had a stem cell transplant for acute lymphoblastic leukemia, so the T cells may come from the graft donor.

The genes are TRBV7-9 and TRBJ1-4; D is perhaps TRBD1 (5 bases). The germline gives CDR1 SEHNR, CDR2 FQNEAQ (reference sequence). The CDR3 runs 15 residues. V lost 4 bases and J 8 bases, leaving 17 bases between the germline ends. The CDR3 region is CASSSSGPLGEKLFF. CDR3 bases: TGTGCCAGCAGCTCCTCAGGGCCCTTGGGGGAAAAACTGTTTTTT.

CDR3 sequence reads: CASSVGTTNTGELFF. The CDR3 nucleotides are TGTGCCAGCAGCGTAGGGACCACGAACACCGGGGAGCTGTTTTTT. The rearrangement joins TRBV9 to TRBJ2-2; unclear D gene. Germline assignment: CDR1 SGDLS and CDR2 YYNGEE. V lost 0 bases to trimming and J lost 0 bases, with 6 bases between them. CDR3 size: 15 residues.

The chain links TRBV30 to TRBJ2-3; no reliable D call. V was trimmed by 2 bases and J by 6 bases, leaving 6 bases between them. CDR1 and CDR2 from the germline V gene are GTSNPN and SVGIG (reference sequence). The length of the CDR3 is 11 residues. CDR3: CAWSNPDTQYF. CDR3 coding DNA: TGTGCCTGGAGTAACCCGGATACGCAGTATTTT.

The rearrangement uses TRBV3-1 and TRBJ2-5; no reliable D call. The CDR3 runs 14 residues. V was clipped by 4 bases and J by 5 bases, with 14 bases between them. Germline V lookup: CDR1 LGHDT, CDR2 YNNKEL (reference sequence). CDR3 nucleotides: TGTGCCAGCAGCCCTCGGTGGACCCTGGAGACCCAGTACTTC. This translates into CASSPRWTLETQYF.

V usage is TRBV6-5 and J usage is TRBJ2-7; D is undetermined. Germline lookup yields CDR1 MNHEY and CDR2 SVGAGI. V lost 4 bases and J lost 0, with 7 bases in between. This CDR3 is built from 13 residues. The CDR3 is CASSFVSSYEQYF. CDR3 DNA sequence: TGTGCCAGCAGTTTCGTAAGCTCCTACGAGCAGTACTTC.

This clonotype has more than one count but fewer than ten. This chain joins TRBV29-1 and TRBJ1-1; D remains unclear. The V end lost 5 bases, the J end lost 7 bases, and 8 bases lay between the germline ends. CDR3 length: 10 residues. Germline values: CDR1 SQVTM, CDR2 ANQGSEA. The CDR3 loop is CSVSKGEAFF. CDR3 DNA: TGCAGCGTTTCTAAGGGTGAAGCTTTCTTT.

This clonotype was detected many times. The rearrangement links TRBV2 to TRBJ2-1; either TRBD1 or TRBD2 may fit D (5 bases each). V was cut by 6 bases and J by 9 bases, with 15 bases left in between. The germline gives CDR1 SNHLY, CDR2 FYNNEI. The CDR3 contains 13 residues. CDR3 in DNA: TGTGCCAGCAGCAAGGTTGGGGGAGCTGAGCAGTTCTTC. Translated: CASSKVGGAEQFF.

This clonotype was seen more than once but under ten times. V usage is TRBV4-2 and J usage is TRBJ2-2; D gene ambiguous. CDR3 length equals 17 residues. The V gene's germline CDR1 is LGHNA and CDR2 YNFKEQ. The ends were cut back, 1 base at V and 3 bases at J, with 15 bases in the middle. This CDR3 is CASSQVGGHTDTGELFF. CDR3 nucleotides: TGTGCCAGCAGCCAAGTAGGTGGGCATACGGACACCGGGGAGCTGTTTTTT.

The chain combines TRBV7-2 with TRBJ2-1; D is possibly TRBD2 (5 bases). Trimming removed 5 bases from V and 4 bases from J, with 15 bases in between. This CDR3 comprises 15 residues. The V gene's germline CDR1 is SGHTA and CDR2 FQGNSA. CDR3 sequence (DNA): TGTGCCAGCAGCCCGCGTATGAGGGTATACAATGAGCAGTTCTTC. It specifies CASSPRMRVYNEQFF.

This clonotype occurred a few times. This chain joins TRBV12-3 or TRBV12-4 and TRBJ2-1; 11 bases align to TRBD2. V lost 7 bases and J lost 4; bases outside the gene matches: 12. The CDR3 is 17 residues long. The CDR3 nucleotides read TGTGCCAGCACCCCATTCCTAGCGGGAGGTCAGTACAATGAGCAGTTCTTC. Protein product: CASTPFLAGGQYNEQFF.

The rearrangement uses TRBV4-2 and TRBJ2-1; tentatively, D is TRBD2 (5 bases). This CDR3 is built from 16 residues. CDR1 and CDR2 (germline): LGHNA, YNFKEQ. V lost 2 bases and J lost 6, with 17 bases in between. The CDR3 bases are TGTGCCAGCAGCCAAAGTCCACGAGGGTTTGGCAATGAGCAGTTCTTC. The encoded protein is CASSQSPRGFGNEQFF.

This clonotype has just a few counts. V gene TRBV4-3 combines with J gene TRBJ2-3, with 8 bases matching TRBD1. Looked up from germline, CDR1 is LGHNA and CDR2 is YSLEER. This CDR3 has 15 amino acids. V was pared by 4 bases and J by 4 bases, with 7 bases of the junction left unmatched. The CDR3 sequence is CASSRRGLASDTQYF. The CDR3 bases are TGCGCCAGCAGCCGCAGGGGGCTTGCTTCAGATACGCAGTATTTT.

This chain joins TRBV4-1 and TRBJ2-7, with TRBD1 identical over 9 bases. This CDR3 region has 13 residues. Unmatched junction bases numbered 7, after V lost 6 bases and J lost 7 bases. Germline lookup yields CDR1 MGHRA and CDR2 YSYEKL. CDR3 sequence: CASRGTGSGEQYF. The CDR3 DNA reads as TGCGCCAGCAGAGGGACAGGGAGTGGGGAGCAGTACTTC.

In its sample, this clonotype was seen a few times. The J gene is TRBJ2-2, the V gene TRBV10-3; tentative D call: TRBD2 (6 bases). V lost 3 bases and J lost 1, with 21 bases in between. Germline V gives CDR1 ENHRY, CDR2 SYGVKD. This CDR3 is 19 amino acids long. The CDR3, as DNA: TGTGCCATCAGTGACCACGTCGCTGTCGGGAGAGGGAACACCGGGGAGCTGTTTTTT. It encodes CAISDHVAVGRGNTGELFF.

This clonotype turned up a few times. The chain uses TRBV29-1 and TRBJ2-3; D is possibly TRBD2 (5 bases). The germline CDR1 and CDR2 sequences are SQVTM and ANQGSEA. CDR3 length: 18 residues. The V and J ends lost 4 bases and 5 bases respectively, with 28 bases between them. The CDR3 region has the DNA TGCAGCGTTGGGCTCGCGGGTGCACGGGTTTTGTTGTTAGATACGCAGTATTTT. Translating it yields CSVGLAGARVLLLDTQYF.

The CDR3 spells CASSWNRVSEQYF. The CDR3 DNA is TGCGCCAGCAGCTGGAACAGGGTGAGCGAGCAGTACTTC. The J gene is TRBJ2-7, the V gene TRBV5-1, with a weak D call TRBD1 (6 bases). The CDR3 sequence is 13 residues long. V gave up 3 bases and J gave up 6 bases, with 13 bases separating them. Per the germline V gene, CDR1 is SGHRS and CDR2 is YFSETQ.

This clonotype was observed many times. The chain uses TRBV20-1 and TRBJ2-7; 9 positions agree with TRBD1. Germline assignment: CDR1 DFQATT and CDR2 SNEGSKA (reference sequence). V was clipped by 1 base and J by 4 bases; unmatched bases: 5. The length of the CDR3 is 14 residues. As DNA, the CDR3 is TGCAGTGCTAGAGGAGACAGGGGGTTGTACGAGCAGTACTTC. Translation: CSARGDRGLYEQYF.